This is a list of T cell receptor beta chains from one sample in a study of blood T cell repertoires in COVID-19. TCRdb keeps only in-frame clones here, not all; method: immunoSEQ multiplex PCR. Of hundreds of thousands of clones listed, 82% are singletons. The specimen sequenced was PBMCs or T cells enriched from blood (not recorded which). These receptor sequences come from a man in his forties who had been exposed to COVID-19. Both conserved end residues are part of each CDR3. Fields, in order: D gene, V gene, J gene, CDR3 DNA, CDR3 protein. D genes are given only for firm matches.

TRBD2	TRBV2	TRBJ2-4	TGTGCCAGCAGTGACCCCCCTAGCGGGGAAAACATTCAGTACTTC	CASSDPPSGENIQYF
NA	TRBV15	TRBJ1-1	TGTGCCACCAGCCCCAGGCAGAACACTGAAGCTTTCTTT	CATSPRQNTEAFF
NA	TRBV11-2	TRBJ2-7	TGTGCCAGCAGCCCCGGGACTCAGGCCTACGAGCAGTACTTC	CASSPGTQAYEQYF
TRBD1	TRBV3-1/TRBV3-2	TRBJ1-2	TGTGCCAGCAGCCAAGCGGGGACAGGTCCCTATGGCTACACCTTC	CASSQAGTGPYGYTF
NA	TRBV5-1	TRBJ1-4	TGCGCCAGCAGTCTCCGACAGGCCGCAACTAATGAAAAACTGTTTTTT	CASSLRQAATNEKLFF
NA	TRBV5-8	TRBJ1-3	TGTGCCAGCAAACCAGAACTCAGGCTTCCCTCTGGAAACACCATATATTTT	CASKPELRLPSGNTIYF
TRBD2	TRBV18	TRBJ2-3	TGTGCCAGCTCACCTCCGGGACTAGAAACAGATACGCAGTATTTT	CASSPPGLETDTQYF
TRBD2	TRBV11-3	TRBJ2-2	TGTGCCAGCAGCTTCCCTAGCGGGAGTCATGACACCGGGGAGCTGTTTTTT	CASSFPSGSHDTGELFF
NA	TRBV12-3/TRBV12-4	TRBJ2-7	TGTGCCAGCAGTTTTGGGGGCCTGTACGAGCAGTACTTC	CASSFGGLYEQYF
TRBD1	TRBV27	TRBJ1-6	TGTGCCAGCAGTTTAGGGCGGACAGGGAGGAGGCATTCACCCCTCCACTTT	CASSLGRTGRRHSPLHF
NA	TRBV23-1	TRBJ1-5	TGCGCCAGCAGTCAACTCAGGGACTGGAATCAGCCCCAGCATTTT	CASSQLRDWNQPQHF